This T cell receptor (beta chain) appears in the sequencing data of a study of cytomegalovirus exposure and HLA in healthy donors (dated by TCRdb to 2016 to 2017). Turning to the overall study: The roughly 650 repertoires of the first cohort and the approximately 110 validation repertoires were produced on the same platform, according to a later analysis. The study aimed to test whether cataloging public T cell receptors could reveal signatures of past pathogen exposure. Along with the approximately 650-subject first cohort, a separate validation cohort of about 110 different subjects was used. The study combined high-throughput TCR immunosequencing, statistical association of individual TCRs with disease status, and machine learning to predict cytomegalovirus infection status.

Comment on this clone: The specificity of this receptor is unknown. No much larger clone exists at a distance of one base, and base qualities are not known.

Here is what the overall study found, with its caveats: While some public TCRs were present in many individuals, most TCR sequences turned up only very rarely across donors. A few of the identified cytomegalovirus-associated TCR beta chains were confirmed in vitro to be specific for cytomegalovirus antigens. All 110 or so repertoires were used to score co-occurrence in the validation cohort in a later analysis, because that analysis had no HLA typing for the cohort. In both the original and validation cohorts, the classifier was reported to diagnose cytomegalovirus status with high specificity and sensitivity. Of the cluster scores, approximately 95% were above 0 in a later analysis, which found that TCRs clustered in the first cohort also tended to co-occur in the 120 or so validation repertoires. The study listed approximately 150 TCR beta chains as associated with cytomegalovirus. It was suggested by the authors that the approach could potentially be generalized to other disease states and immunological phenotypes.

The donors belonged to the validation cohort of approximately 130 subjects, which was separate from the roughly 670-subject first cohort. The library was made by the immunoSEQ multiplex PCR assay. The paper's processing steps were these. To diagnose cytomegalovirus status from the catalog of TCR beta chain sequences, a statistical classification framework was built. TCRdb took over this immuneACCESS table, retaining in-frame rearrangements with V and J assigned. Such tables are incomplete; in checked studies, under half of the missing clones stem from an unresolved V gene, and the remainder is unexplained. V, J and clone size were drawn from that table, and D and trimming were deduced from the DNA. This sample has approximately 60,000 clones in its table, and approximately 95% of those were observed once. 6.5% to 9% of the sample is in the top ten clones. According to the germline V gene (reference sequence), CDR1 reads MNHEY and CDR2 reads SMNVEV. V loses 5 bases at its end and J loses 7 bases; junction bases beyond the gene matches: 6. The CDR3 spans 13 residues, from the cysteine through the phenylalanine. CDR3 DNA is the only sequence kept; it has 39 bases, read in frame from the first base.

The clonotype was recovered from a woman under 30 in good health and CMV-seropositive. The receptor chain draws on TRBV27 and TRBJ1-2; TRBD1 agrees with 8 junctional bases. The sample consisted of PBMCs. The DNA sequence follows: TGTGCCAGCAGTGGTGGGACAGGCCCTGGCTACACCTTC. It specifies CASSGGTGPGYTF.